This T cell receptor (beta chain) comes out of a study of cytomegalovirus exposure and HLA in healthy donors. PCR used 60 Vbeta primers and 13 Jbeta primers. Only in-frame clones appear in the TCRdb table, and some are missing; sequencing was by immunoSEQ multiplex PCR. The top ten clones hold 2.5% to 3.5% of a sample with about 96,000 clones, approximately 75% of them seen once. Healthy individuals who donated bone marrow served as the donors. This clonotype originated in a female donor in good health and CMV-seropositive. Sequenced input: PBMCs.

In nucleotides, the CDR3 is TGCGCCAGCAGCTTGGACAGGGACTCCTACGAGCAGTACTTC. Its translation: CASSLDRDSYEQYF. The rearrangement links TRBV5-1 to TRBJ2-7; possibly TRBD1 for D (6 bases). There are 14 residues in the CDR3. Trimming cost V 0 bases and J 0 bases, with 7 bases left between them. CDR1 and CDR2 from the germline V gene are SGHRS and YFSETQ.